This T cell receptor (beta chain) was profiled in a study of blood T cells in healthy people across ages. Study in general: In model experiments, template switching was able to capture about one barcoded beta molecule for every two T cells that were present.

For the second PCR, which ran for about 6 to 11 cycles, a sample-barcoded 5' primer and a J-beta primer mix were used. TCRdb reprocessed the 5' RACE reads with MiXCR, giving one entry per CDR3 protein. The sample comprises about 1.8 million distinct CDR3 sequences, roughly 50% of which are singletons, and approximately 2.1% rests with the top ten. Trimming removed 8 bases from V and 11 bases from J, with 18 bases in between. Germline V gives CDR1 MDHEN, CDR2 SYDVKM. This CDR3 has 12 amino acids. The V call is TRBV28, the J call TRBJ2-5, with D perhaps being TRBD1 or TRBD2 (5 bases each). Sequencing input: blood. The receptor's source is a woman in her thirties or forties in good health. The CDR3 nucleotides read TGTGCCAGCTCCTCAGGGCCAAGGGAGCAGTACTTC. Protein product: CASSSGPREQYF.